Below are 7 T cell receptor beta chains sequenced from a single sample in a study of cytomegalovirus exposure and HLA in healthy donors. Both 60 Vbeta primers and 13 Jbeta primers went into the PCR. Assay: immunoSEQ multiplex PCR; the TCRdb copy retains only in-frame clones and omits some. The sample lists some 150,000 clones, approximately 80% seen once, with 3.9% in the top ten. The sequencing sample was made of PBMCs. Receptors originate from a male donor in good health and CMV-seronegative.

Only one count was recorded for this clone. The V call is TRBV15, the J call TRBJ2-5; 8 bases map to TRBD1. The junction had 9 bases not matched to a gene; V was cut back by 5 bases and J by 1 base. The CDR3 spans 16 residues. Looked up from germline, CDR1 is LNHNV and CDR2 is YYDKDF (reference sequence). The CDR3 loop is CATSRDPQGAQETQYF. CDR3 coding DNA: TGTGCCACCAGCCGCGACCCCCAGGGGGCCCAAGAGACCCAGTACTTC.

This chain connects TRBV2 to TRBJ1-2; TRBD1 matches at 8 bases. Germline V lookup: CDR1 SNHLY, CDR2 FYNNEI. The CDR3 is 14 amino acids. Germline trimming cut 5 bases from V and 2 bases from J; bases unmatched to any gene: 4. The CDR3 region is CASSRDRKNYGYTF. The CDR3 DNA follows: TGTGCCAGCAGTAGGGACAGGAAGAACTATGGCTACACCTTC.

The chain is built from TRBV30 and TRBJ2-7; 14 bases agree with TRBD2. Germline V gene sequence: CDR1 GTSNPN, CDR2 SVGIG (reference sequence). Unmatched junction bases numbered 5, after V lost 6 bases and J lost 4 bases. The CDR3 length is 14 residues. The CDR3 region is CACQGLAGVYEQYF. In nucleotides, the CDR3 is TGTGCCTGCCAGGGACTAGCGGGAGTTTACGAGCAGTACTTC.

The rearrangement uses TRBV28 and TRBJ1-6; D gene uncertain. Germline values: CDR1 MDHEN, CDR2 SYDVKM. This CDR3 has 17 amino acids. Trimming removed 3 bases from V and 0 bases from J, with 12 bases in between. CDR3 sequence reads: CASSLARASSYNSPLHF. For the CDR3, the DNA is TGTGCCAGCAGTTTGGCGAGGGCGAGCTCCTATAATTCACCCCTCCACTTT.

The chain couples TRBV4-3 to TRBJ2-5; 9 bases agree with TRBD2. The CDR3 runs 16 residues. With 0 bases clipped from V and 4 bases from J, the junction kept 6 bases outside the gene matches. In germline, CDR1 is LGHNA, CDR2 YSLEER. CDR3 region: CASSQDGLAGTETQYF. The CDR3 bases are TGCGCCAGCAGCCAAGATGGCCTAGCGGGGACAGAGACCCAGTACTTC.

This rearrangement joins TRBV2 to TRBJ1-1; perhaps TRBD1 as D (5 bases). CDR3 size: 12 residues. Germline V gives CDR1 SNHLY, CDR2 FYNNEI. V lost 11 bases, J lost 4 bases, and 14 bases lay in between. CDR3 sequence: CAGKTALTEAFF. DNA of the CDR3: TGTGCCGGAAAGACAGCCCTCACTGAAGCTTTCTTT.

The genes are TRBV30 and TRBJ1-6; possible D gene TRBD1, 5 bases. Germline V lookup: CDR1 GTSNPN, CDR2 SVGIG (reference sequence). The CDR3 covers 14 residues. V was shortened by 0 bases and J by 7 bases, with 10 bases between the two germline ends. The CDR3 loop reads CAWSVGTPNSPLHF. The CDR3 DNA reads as TGTGCCTGGAGTGTAGGGACTCCAAATTCACCCCTCCACTTT. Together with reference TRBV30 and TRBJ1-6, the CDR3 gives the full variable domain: SQTIHQWPATLVQPVGSPLSLECTVEGTSNPNLYWYRQAAGRGLQLLFYSVGIGQISSEVPQNLSASRPQDRQFILSSKKLLLSDSGFYLCAWSVGTPNSPLHFGNGTRLTVT.